The source of this T cell receptor beta chain is a study of blood T cell repertoires in COVID-19. The overall study: The United States, Italy and Spain supplied acute and convalescent COVID-19 samples.

Participants came from under 30 US areas, aged roughly 18 to 89 years. Cohorts were assigned according to the clinical history that participants reported. Sequencing was performed with immunoSEQ multiplex PCR; in TCRdb, only in-frame clones are kept and a portion is missing. The sample shows 380,000 or so clones, around 90% of them seen only once. The V gene's germline CDR1 is LGHDT and CDR2 YNNKEL (reference sequence). With 2 bases clipped from V and 9 bases from J, the junction kept 13 bases outside the gene matches. This CDR3 is built from 18 residues. Sequenced input: PBMCs or T cells enriched from blood (not recorded which). This receptor was obtained from a woman aged 40 to 55 with acute COVID-19. V is TRBV3-1 (or the pseudogene TRBV3-2) and J is TRBJ2-4; 13 nucleotides line up with TRBD2. The CDR3 reads CASSQRPGTSGDHSIQYF. CDR3 nucleotide sequence: TGTGCCAGCAGCCAACGACCCGGGACTAGCGGGGATCACAGCATTCAGTACTTC.